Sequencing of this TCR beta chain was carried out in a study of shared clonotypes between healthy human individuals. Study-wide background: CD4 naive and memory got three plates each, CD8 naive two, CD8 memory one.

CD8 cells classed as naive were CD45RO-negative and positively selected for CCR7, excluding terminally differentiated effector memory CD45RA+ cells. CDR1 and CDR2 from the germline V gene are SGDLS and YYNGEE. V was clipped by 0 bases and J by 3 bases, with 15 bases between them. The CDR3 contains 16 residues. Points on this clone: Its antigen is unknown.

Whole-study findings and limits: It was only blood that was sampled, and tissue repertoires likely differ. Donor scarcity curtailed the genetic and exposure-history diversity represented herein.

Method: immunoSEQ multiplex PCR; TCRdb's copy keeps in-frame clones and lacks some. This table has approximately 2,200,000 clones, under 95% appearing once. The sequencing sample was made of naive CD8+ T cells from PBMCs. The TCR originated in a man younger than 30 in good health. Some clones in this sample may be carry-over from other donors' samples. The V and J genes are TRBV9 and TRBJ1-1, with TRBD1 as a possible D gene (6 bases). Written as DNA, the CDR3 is TGTGCCAGCAGCGTAGGCAGGGGCGACGGTTACACTGAAGCTTTCTTT. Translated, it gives CASSVGRGDGYTEAFF.